This T cell receptor (beta chain) was captured in a study of T cells in Graves' hyperthyroidism and ophthalmopathy. Amplification of TCR beta CDR3 regions was performed using RNA transcripts as template. HTBI primers were used for first-round RT-PCR of the TCR CDR3. TCRdb re-derived calls from the multiplex PCR reads in MiXCR, one entry per CDR3 protein. The sample carries 130,000 to 150,000 distinct CDR3 sequences, approximately 20% recorded once. This clonotype was found many times. What it recognizes is unknown. Fresh peripheral blood, under 13 ml, yielded the PBMCs. Study outcomes and limitations: Ophthalmopathy, as predicted by the model, came a median around 6 months after the prediction.

The sequence derives from a woman aged 45-65 years with Graves' hyperthyroidism that later progressed to Graves' ophthalmopathy. Input material: blood.

This CDR3 is CASSPSGHLVPNEQFF. The CDR3 region has the DNA TGTGCCAGCAGCCCTAGCGGGCATCTAGTACCTAATGAGCAGTTCTTC. This chain links TRBV3-1 with TRBJ2-1; TRBD2 matches 8 bases. The CDR3 sequence is 16 residues long. Germline assignment: CDR1 LGHDT and CDR2 YNNKEL (reference sequence). J was trimmed by 7 bases and V by 4 bases; bases with no gene match: 12.